This record looks at one TCR beta chain sequence and its context. Its antigen is as yet unknown. At one end the junction does not follow the germline gene, possibly because of a read error. The record originates from a study of post-analysis software for immune sequencing data. In the study overall: As for disease course, relapsing-remitting, secondary progressive and progressive-relapsing multiple sclerosis were all included.

The CDR3 length is 17 residues. CDR1 and CDR2 from the germline V gene are MGHRA and YSYEKL. Whole-study findings and limits: Comparison with controls showed significantly lower normalized Chao1 diversity in multiple sclerosis patients. When the samples were clustered directly with F measure, those that had been prepared in the same batch showed strong co-clustering. Five or six TRBV segments, TRBV5-6, TRBV5-1 and TRBV20-1 among them, were found more frequent in patients than controls.

cDNA libraries for TCR beta contained unique molecular identifiers. About 500,000 cDNA molecules were obtained per 1 to 10 million input T cells. TCRdb processed the PCR reads anew with MiXCR; each CDR3 protein has one entry. The sample carries fewer than 850,000 distinct CDR3 sequences, just under 30% recorded once. The sequencing input was blood. The chain carries TRBV4-1 and TRBJ2-1; 8 positions agree with TRBD1. The receptor was isolated from a girl aged 5-17 years with multiple sclerosis. The CDR3 DNA sequence: TGCGCCAGCAGCCAAGATAGGGCAGGGGGCGCCTACAGTGAGCAGTTCTTC. The encoded protein is CASSQDRAGGAYSEQFF.